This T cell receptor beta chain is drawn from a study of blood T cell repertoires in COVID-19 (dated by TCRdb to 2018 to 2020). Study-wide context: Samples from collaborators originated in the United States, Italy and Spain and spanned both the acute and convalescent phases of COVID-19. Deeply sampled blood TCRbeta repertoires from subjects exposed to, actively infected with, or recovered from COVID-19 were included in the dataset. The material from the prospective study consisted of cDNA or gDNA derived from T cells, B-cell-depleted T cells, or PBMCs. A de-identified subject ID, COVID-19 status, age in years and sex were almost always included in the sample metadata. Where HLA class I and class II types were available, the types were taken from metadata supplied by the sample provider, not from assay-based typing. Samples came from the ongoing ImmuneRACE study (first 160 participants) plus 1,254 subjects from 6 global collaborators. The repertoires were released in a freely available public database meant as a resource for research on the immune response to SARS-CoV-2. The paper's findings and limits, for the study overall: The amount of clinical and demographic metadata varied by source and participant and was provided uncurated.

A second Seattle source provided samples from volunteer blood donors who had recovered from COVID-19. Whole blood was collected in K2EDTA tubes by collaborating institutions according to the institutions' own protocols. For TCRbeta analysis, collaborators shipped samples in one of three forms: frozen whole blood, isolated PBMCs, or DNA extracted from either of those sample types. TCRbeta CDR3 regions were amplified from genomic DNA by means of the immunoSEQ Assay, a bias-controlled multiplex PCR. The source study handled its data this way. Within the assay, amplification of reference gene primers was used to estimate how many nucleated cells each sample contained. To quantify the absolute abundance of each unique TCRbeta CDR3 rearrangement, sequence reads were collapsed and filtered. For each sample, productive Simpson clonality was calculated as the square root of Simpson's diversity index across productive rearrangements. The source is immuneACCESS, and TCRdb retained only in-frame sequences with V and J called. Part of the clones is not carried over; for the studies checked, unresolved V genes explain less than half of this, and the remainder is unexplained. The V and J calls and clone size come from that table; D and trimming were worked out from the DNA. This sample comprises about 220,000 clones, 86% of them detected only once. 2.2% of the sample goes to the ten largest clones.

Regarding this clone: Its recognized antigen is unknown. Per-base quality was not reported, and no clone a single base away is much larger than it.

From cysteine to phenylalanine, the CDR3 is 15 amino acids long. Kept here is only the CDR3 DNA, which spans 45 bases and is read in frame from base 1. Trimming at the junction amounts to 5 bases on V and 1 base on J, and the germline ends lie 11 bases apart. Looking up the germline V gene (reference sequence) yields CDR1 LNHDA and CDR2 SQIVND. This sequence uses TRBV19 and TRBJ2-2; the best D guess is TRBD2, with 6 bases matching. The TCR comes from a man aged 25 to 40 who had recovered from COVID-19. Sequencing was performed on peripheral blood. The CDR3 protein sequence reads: CASSVSSVNTGELFF. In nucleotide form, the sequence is TGTGCCAGTAGTGTCTCTAGCGTGAACACCGGGGAGCTGTTTTTT.